This TCR beta chain originates from a study of blood T cell repertoires in COVID-19. Only in-frame clones appear in the TCRdb table, and some are missing; sequencing was by immunoSEQ multiplex PCR. Of 150,000 or so clones listed, about nine tenths are singletons. CDR1 is MNHEY and CDR2 is SVGAGI in the germline V gene. The CDR3 loop spans 14 amino acids. V shed 0 bases and J shed 0 bases, with 4 bases lying between them. This clonotype was obtained from a man aged 60-69 years with active or convalescent COVID-19. Sample: peripheral blood. The chain has TRBV6-5 and TRBJ2-3; D call uncertain. The CDR3 spells CASSYSTSTDTQYF. CDR3 DNA sequence: TGTGCCAGCAGTTACTCGACTAGCACAGATACGCAGTATTTT.